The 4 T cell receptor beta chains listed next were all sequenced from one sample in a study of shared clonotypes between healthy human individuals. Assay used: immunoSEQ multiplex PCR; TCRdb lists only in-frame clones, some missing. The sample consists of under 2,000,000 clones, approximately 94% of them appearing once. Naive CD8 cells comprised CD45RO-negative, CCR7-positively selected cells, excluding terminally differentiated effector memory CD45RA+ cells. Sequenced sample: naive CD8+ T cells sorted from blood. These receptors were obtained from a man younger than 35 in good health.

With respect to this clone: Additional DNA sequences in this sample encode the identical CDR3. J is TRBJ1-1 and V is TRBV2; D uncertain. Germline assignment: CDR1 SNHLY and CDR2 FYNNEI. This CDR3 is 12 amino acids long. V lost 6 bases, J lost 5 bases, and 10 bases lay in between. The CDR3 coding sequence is TGTGCCAGCAGCCCAGGAGGTACTGAAGCTTTCTTT. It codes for CASSPGGTEAFF.

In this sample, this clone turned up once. DNA of the CDR3: TGTGCCAGCTTAGGGGGCTATTTGAATGAGCAGTTCTTC. Its protein product is CASLGGYLNEQFF. The rearrangement uses TRBV27 and TRBJ2-1; 7 nucleotides line up with TRBD1. The germline V gene encodes CDR1 MNHEY and CDR2 SMNVEV (reference sequence). The J segment lost 7 bases and the V segment lost 8 bases, leaving 8 bases of the junction unmatched. The CDR3 spans 13 residues.

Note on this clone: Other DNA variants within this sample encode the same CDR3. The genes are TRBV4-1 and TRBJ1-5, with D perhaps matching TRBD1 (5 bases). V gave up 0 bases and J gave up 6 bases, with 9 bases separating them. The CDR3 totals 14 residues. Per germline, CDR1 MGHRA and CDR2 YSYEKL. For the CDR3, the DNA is TGCGCCAGCAGCCAAGATCCAGGGACTCAGCCCCAGCATTTT. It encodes CASSQDPGTQPQHF.

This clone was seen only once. DNA for the CDR3: TGTGCCAGCAGTTACTCGATCGAGGCTCTTCAGCCCCAGCATTTT. Its translation is CASSYSIEALQPQHF. The gene calls are TRBV6-5 and TRBJ1-5; D is ambiguous. Trimming pared 0 bases from V and 6 bases from J, leaving 12 bases between. This CDR3 contains 15 residues. Germline V gene sequence: CDR1 MNHEY, CDR2 SVGAGI.